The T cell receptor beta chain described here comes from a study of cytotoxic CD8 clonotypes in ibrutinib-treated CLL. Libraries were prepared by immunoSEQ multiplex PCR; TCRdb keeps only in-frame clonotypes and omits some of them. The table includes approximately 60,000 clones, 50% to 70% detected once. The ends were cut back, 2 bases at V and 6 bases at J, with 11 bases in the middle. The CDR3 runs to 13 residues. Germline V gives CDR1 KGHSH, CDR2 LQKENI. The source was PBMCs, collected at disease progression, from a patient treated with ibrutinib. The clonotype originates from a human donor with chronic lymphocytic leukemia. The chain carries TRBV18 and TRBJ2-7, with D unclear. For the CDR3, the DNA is TGTGCCAGCTCACCAAGGGCTAAAGGCGAGCAGTACTTC. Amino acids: CASSPRAKGEQYF.